Below, one T cell receptor (beta chain) is given with its context. It has no known antigen specificity. The sample holds no much larger clone one base away, and base qualities are not on file. This entry is derived from a study of cytomegalovirus exposure and HLA in healthy donors (TCRdb year 2017). Context from the whole study: In an earlier analysis of some 610 of the donors, 250 to 350 Gb of sequence data and just under 120 million unique TCR beta sequences from approximately 180 million T cells were reported. An early release that covered roughly 600 HLA-typed donors contained around 300 gigabases of sequencing data and about 93 million unique TCR sequences. Among the roughly 390 genotyped donors, around 81% belonged to the genetic ancestry cluster associated with self-reported Caucasian donors. The study aimed to test whether signatures of past pathogen exposure could be identified by cataloging public T cell receptors. Using immunosequencing, the study profiled T cell repertoires from about 610 subjects and related those repertoires to cytomegalovirus serostatus. Along with the 666-subject first cohort, a separate validation cohort of over a hundred different subjects was used. To predict cytomegalovirus infection status, the study brought together high-throughput TCR immunosequencing, statistical association of individual TCRs with disease status, and machine learning. To study patterns of TCR occurrence, a later analysis re-analyzed previously published TCR beta repertoires from around 700 donors and added high-resolution HLA genotyping. Rather than using new phenotypic data, the later analysis identified candidate immune exposures from TCR beta sequences and from how often those sequences occurred across donors. An earlier analysis of fewer than 750 of the donors used high-throughput TCR beta sequencing to judge whether each TCR beta V gene segment behaved as functional or pseudogenic. Donor age, sex, ethnicity and CMV serostatus were compiled alongside the repertoire data. Genome-wide SNP genotypes for about 65% of the 666 donors were used in a later genetic analysis, which treated that subset as a discovery cohort. All discovery cohort repertoires had been generated on a single sequencing platform. Both class I and class II loci were covered by HLA typing, at four-digit resolution. The number of donors typed differed by locus, with roughly 629-640 for A, B, C, DRB1 and DQB1, around 520 for DQA1, over 600 for DPA1, and about 450 for DPB1. Five DR-DQ haplotypes were treated as single units for association and clustering because of strong linkage in the cohort. On average, about 240,000 unique TCR beta nucleotide sequences were sequenced per donor among fewer than 500 genotyped donors of the cohort, with approximately 18% of those sequences being non-productive.

Library prep was done by the immunoSEQ multiplex PCR assay. A mixture of 60 forward primers for TCR Vbeta segments and 13 reverse primers for TCR Jbeta segments was used in the multiplex PCR. Amplification of the CDR3 region of rearranged TCR beta genes was performed with a multiplex PCR assay on genomic DNA. The Illumina HiSeq System was used to sequence the amplified TCR beta libraries as 87-base-pair reads. Under the source paper's analysis protocol: Across the 700 or so repertoires, a later analysis counted approximately 75 million unique TCR beta chains, some 11 million of which were shared by at least two donors. To remove PCR and sequencing errors, raw reads were error-corrected and collapsed into unique sequences using a nearest-neighbor algorithm that merged closely related sequences. Alignment of CDR3 sequences to IMGT reference sequences was used to assign V, D and J gene segments. For a sequence to be retained, a match of at least six nucleotides was required to both a V gene segment and a J gene segment. Rearrangements were classified as productive when the CDR3 lacked stop codons and remained in frame with V and J, and all other rearrangements were classified as non-productive. Following IMGT convention, CDR3 was defined as the stretch from the second conserved V-encoded cysteine to the conserved J-encoded phenylalanine. The earlier analysis of 450 to 750 of the donors excluded any sequence lacking an unambiguous match to a single V gene segment. In an earlier analysis of a few hundred of the donors, a V segment was called functional when productive rearrangements were above 56.7%, and segregating when the standard deviation between donors exceeded 5%. A statistical classification framework was built to diagnose cytomegalovirus status from the catalog of TCR beta chain sequences. V and J gene assignment, in a later analysis, came from comparing TCR nucleotide sequences with IMGT/GENE-DB human TR gene sequences. In a later analysis, CDR3 sequences and most-parsimonious VDJ recombination scenarios were assigned using the TCRdist pipeline. In a later analysis, each TCR beta chain was defined by its CDR3 amino acid sequence together with its V-gene family, and reads lacking a unique V-gene family were excluded. To address suspected cross-contamination and a sequencing artifact, a later analysis removed under 600 highly shared, low-generation-probability nucleotide sequences. A later analysis calculated a clonal expansion index for each public chain from normalized within-repertoire ranks of inferred template counts. In a later analysis, generation probabilities were computed using a VDJ recombination model fitted to out-of-frame rearrangements, and the results were checked against IGoR. In a later analysis, hypergeometric tests were used to score TCR-TCR, TCR-HLA and TCR-CMV co-occurrence, with a repertoire-size bias correction applied to TCR pairs. A later analysis estimated false discovery rates by permuting HLA or CMV assignments 20 times. A later analysis grouped co-occurring TCRs with DBSCAN, adding TCRdist sequence similarity when clustering within HLA-allele-positive subsets. Repertoires with fewer than 30,000 or more than 120,000 public chains were left out of co-occurrence clustering, as were four to six repertoires with anomalous nucleotide sharing. Here the immuneACCESS table is served through TCRdb, limited to in-frame sequences with V and J called. Missing clones are a known gap in these copies; in checked studies unresolved V genes cover under half, and the rest lacks a known reason. That table supplies the V and J calls and clone size; D and trimming were determined from the DNA. The sample table shows tens of thousands of clones, and 70% to 90% are seen once. The ten largest clones capture around 2.9% of the sample.

The cohort consisted of hundreds of healthy bone marrow donors. At the time of sampling, every cohort member was nominally healthy, though immune exposures that went unrecorded were likely present. The donor was CMV seronegative and belonged to the group of around 400 seronegative cohort members. Each donor provided a peripheral blood sample, and peripheral blood mononuclear cells were used for TCR beta sequencing. Genomic DNA extraction from the blood cell samples was performed with the Qiagen DNeasy Blood Extraction Kit. Overall study outcomes, separate from this receptor: An earlier analysis of 587 of the donors showed that most TCR beta V segments appeared in productive rearrangements either about 90% or about 30% of the time, which broadly matched IMGT annotations. Because counts were too low, some 16 rarely observed V segments, including chromosome 9 orphons, were excluded from the earlier analysis of several hundred of the donors. A further reported finding was that TCR beta sequences accurately predicted the HLA-A and HLA-B alleles for most subjects in the first cohort. Immune exposure information for the cohort was limited to CMV serostatus. A group of highly shared sequence variants was considered likely to be a technical artifact of the sequencing pipeline. The cohort was sequenced for TCR beta chains only, and without alpha or paired-chain data the features that could be detected were limited. The study listed 150 to 200 TCR beta chains as associated with cytomegalovirus. When HLA alleles, especially DR and DQ, strongly co-occurred, TCR associations were difficult to assign to individual alleles. In a later genetic analysis, fewer N-insertions in productive TCRs were reported among donors in an Asian-associated ancestry cluster than the roughly 700-donor mean. Most CMV-associated TCR beta chains appeared to be HLA-restricted in a later analysis, and the HLA associations seemed to be driven largely by CMV exposure. In a later analysis, TCR association rates were found to vary across HLA loci, with the most associated TCRs seen for DRB1 alleles and the fewest for HLA-C alleles. At a false discovery rate of 0.05, a later analysis linked 16,951 TCR beta sequences to specific HLA alleles. HLA typing was unavailable for some donors at each locus, so association tests used only the typed subset. The presence/absence analyses assumed that sequencing depth was roughly uniform across donors, and that assumption may not be true. Linkage disequilibrium might explain the correlated functional status among segregating V segments, but an unknown experimental factor could not be ruled out. An association between a missense DCLRE1C variant and V-gene and J-gene trimming of TCR beta chains was found in a later genetic analysis and replicated in an independent cohort. According to the authors, the approach could potentially be generalized to other disease states and immunological phenotypes. Most TCR sequences were observed very rarely across donors, whereas some public TCRs were present in many individuals. According to a later analysis, parvovirus B19, influenza, CMV and Epstein-Barr virus appeared linked to several top co-occurrence clusters. In vitro tests confirmed that a few of the cytomegalovirus-associated TCR beta chains recognize cytomegalovirus antigens. In a later analysis, HLA-associated TCR beta chains were found to be more clonally expanded and to have lower generation probabilities than equally common non-associated chains. In both the original and validation cohorts, the classifier was reported to diagnose cytomegalovirus status with high specificity and sensitivity.

What was sequenced was PBMCs. The receptor was isolated from a young woman in good health and CMV-seronegative.

The CDR3 here reads CASSPRGGGSSYEQYF. Here is the DNA: TGTGCCAGCAGCCCCAGAGGCGGGGGGAGCTCCTACGAGCAGTACTTC. This chain joins TRBV9 to TRBJ2-5; 8 central nucleotides agree with TRBD2. The J call is in doubt because the DNA end fits TRBJ2-7 better. The CDR3 runs 16 residues from the cysteine to the phenylalanine. The CDR3 DNA has 48 bases and is translated from base 1. Per the germline V gene, SGDLS is the CDR1 and YYNGEE is the CDR2.